A selection of T cell receptor beta chains follows, all from one sample in a study of cytomegalovirus exposure and HLA in healthy donors. This table comes from immunoSEQ multiplex PCR, and its TCRdb copy is limited to in-frame clones, with some not included. This table has tens of thousands of clones, roughly 77% appearing once. The sequenced sample consisted of PBMCs. The receptors were sampled from a human donor in good health. Each CDR3 is given with its conserved first and last residue. A D gene is named only where the DNA matches it firmly. Clone size is shown for a subset of rows, as once, few, many or a class of expanded clone.

clone_size d_call j_call v_call cdr3_aa cdr3_nt
NA NA TRBJ2-1 TRBV7-7 CASSFIQGKDEQFF TGTGCTAGCAGCTTCATACAGGGTAAGGATGAGCAGTTCTTC
NA TRBD1 TRBJ1-2 TRBV29-1 CSVGLWGTGGLSYTF TGCAGCGTCGGCCTATGGGGGACAGGGGGTCTTAGCTACACCTTC
NA NA TRBJ1-2 TRBV9 CASSSTDTPLGGGYTF TGTGCCAGCAGCTCTACAGATACACCACTGGGAGGGGGCTACACCTTC
NA NA TRBJ2-2 TRBV29-1 CSGAAQGNTGELFF TGCAGCGGTGCAGCACAGGGGAACACCGGGGAGCTGTTTTTT
once NA TRBJ1-5 TRBV5-1 CASSLDNNQPQHF TGCGCCAGCAGCTTGGATAACAATCAGCCCCAGCATTTT
NA NA TRBJ1-2 TRBV7-9 CASSFRETDYGYTF TGTGCCAGCAGCTTCCGGGAAACGGACTATGGCTACACCTTC
NA TRBD1 TRBJ2-7 TRBV4-3 CASSHVTGVGYEQYF TGCGCCAGCAGCCACGTTACAGGGGTTGGGTACGAGCAGTACTTC
NA TRBD1 TRBJ2-2 TRBV7-3 CASSFRTGANTGELFF TGTGCCAGCAGCTTCCGGACAGGGGCGAACACCGGGGAGCTGTTTTTT
few TRBD1 TRBJ2-7 TRBV5-8 CASSIYRGNEQYF TGTGCCAGCAGCATATACAGGGGCAACGAGCAGTACTTC
NA NA TRBJ2-2 TRBV7-9 CASSFEHGELFF TGTGCCAGCAGCTTCGAACACGGGGAGCTGTTTTTT
NA NA TRBJ1-1 TRBV9 CASSPSGALNTEAFF TGTGCCAGCAGCCCCTCAGGGGCGTTGAACACTGAAGCTTTCTTT
few NA TRBJ2-1 TRBV18 CASSPESGGLYNEQFF TGTGCCAGCTCACCTGAATCCGGGGGGCTTTACAATGAGCAGTTCTTC
NA TRBD2 TRBJ2-5 TRBV7-6 CASSYETSGGPGEQYF TGTGCCAGCAGCTATGAGACTAGCGGGGGGCCGGGGGAGCAGTACTTC
NA NA TRBJ1-6 TRBV6-6 CASSSTVYSPLHF TGTGCCAGCAGTTCAACAGTCTACTCACCCCTCCACTTT
NA TRBD2 TRBJ2-2 TRBV10-3 CAISESGGDGELFF TGTGCCATCAGTGAGTCGGGAGGGGACGGGGAGCTGTTTTTT
once NA TRBJ2-7 TRBV19 CASRATGSTYEQYF TGTGCCAGTCGAGCCACAGGGTCCACCTACGAGCAGTACTTC
few NA TRBJ1-1 TRBV10-3 CAISSGTEAFF TGTGCCATCAGTTCAGGGACTGAAGCTTTCTTT
NA TRBD1 TRBJ2-1 TRBV19 CASSPGQGIVSSYNEQFF TGTGCCAGTAGTCCGGGACAGGGAATCGTGTCGTCCTACAATGAGCAGTTCTTC
NA TRBD2 TRBJ2-3 TRBV7-3 CAGSETSGGAKGDTQYF TGTGCCGGCAGCGAGACTAGCGGGGGGGCTAAGGGAGATACGCAGTATTTT
NA TRBD1 TRBJ1-5 TRBV6-5 CASSGGQVYQPQHF TGTGCCAGCAGTGGGGGACAGGTCTATCAGCCCCAGCATTTT
NA NA TRBJ2-3 TRBV4-1 CASSQDLCTQYF TGCGCCAGCAGCCAAGATCTATGTACGCAGTATTTT
NA TRBD1 TRBJ2-7 TRBV25-1 CASSDPGTGFYEQYF TGTGCCAGCAGTGACCCCGGGACAGGATTCTACGAGCAGTACTTC
NA NA TRBJ2-3 TRBV11-2 CASSFPGGPLADTQYF TGTGCCAGCAGCTTCCCAGGGGGGCCTCTAGCAGATACGCAGTATTTT
NA TRBD2 TRBJ2-3 TRBV7-9 CASSSSLSGRQYF TGTGCCAGCAGCTCCTCCCTTAGCGGGAGGCAGTATTTT
NA TRBD1 TRBJ1-2 TRBV6-1 CASSASRDRVYGYTF TGTGCCAGCAGTGCTTCCCGGGACAGGGTCTATGGCTACACCTTC
NA TRBD1 TRBJ1-2 TRBV11-3 CASSWGRGTEYGYTF TGTGCCAGCAGCTGGGGGCGCGGGACAGAGTATGGCTACACCTTC
NA TRBD2 TRBJ2-3 TRBV7-9 CASRVAGGQPTQYF TGTGCCAGCAGAGTAGCGGGGGGGCAGCCTACGCAGTATTTT
NA NA TRBJ1-6 TRBV9 CASSVDETFERDSPLHF TGTGCCAGCAGCGTAGACGAGACATTTGAAAGAGATTCACCCCTCCACTTT
NA NA TRBJ1-5 TRBV7-8 CASSPHPPGRGNQPQHF TGTGCCAGCAGCCCACACCCCCCGGGCCGAGGGAATCAGCCCCAGCATTTT
NA TRBD2 TRBJ2-1 TRBV29-1 CSVVLAGGHNEQFF TGCAGCGTTGTACTAGCGGGGGGCCACAATGAGCAGTTCTTC
NA TRBD2 TRBJ2-1 TRBV19 CASSPPSSGGTNEQLF TGTGCCAGTAGTCCCCCCTCTAGCGGGGGAACGAATGAGCAGCTCTTC
few NA TRBJ1-6 TRBV9 CASSFYDRIGNSPLHF TGTGCCAGCAGCTTCTACGACAGGATCGGGAATTCACCCCTCCACTTT
NA NA TRBJ2-3 TRBV19 CASSDRYTDTQYF TGTGCCAGTAGTGACAGGTACACAGATACGCAGTATTTT
NA NA TRBJ1-2 TRBV7-2 CASRPPSNYGYPF TGTGCCAGCAGGCCCCCCTCTAACTATGGCTACCCCTTC
few NA TRBJ1-6 TRBV5-1 CASSLGRRGGSPLHF TGCGCCAGCAGCTTGGGCCGAAGGGGAGGATCACCCCTCCACTTT
NA TRBD2 TRBJ2-5 TRBV7-7 CASSPGGGQETQYF TGTGCTAGCAGTCCGGGGGGTGGACAAGAGACCCAGTACTTC
NA TRBD1 TRBJ1-5 TRBV27 CASSPLWAQGGYSNQPQHF TGTGCCAGCAGTCCCCTTTGGGCGCAGGGGGGATATAGCAATCAGCCCCAGCATTTT
NA NA TRBJ2-7 TRBV28 CASSLFAEVEQYF TGTGCCAGCAGTTTATTTGCAGAGGTCGAGCAGTACTTC
NA NA TRBJ1-1 TRBV6-5 CASSPTGNTEAFF TGTGCCAGCAGTCCGACGGGTAACACTGAAGCTTTCTTT
NA NA TRBJ1-2 TRBV6-5 CASSLKPDRPLYGYTF TGTGCCAGCAGTTTAAAACCTGACAGACCACTCTATGGCTACACCTTC
NA NA TRBJ2-3 TRBV5-1 CASSSSGGKQDTQYF TGCGCCAGCAGCTCCTCCGGGGGAAAACAAGATACGCAGTATTTT
NA TRBD2 TRBJ2-3 TRBV4-3 CASSQAGAGGSDTQYF TGCGCCAGCAGCCAAGCCGGGGCGGGGGGTTCGGATACGCAGTATTTT
NA TRBD1 TRBJ1-2 TRBV6-6 CASKRGQGVYGYTF TGTGCCAGCAAAAGGGGACAGGGGGTCTATGGCTACACCTTC
NA TRBD1 TRBJ1-6 TRBV6-1 CASSEPRGASNSPLHF TGTGCCAGCAGTGAGCCCAGGGGGGCGAGTAATTCACCCCTCCACTTT
NA NA TRBJ2-7 TRBV5-6 CASSLASEQYF TGTGCCAGCAGCTTGGCCAGCGAGCAGTACTTC
once NA TRBJ2-7 TRBV20-1 CSARREYEQYF TGCAGTGCTAGAAGGGAGTACGAGCAGTACTTC
NA NA TRBJ2-7 TRBV7-8 CASSLRPFYEQYF TGTGCCAGCAGCTTGCGGCCATTCTACGAGCAGTACTTC
NA NA TRBJ1-1 TRBV6-5 CASSERNTEAFF TGTGCCAGCAGTGAGAGGAACACTGAAGCTTTCTTT